What follows are 29 T cell receptor beta chains derived from one specimen sequenced in a study of T-cell reconstitution after alpha-beta-depleted transplantation in children. Unique molecular identifiers tagged the TCRbeta library. One entry per CDR3 protein, called by TCRdb with MiXCR from the PCR reads. Of hundreds of thousands of distinct CDR3 sequences in the sample, about 30% were seen once. The sequencing used PBMCs from the stem cell graft donor, collected from the stem cell graft. These receptors originate from a human donor who donated a stem cell graft to a child with aplastic anemia.

Only a few counts were recorded for this clonotype. The chain uses TRBV18 and TRBJ2-3; 7 bases agree with TRBD1. Germline CDR1 KGHSH, CDR2 LQKENI. The J segment lost 6 bases and the V segment lost 1 base, leaving 22 bases of the junction unmatched. This CDR3 has 20 residues. CDR3 sequence: CASSPQGKTGHGLPSDTQYF. CDR3 coding DNA: TGTGCCAGCTCACCACAGGGGAAGACAGGGCATGGTCTCCCTTCTGATACGCAGTATTTT.

The chain uses TRBV12-3 or TRBV12-4 and TRBJ2-3; 10 nucleotides match TRBD2. The V and J ends lost 7 bases and 0 bases, in that order; junction bases with no gene match: 4. This CDR3 contains 15 residues. The DNA of the CDR3 is TGTGCCAGCAAGATGACTAGCGGGAGCACAGATACGCAGTATTTT. This codes for CASKMTSGSTDTQYF.

The chain recombines TRBV27 with TRBJ2-5; no definite D call. From germline, CDR1 is MNHEY and CDR2 SMNVEV (reference sequence). Trimming cost V 2 bases and J 5 bases, with 12 bases left between them. The CDR3 sequence is 14 residues long. CDR3 sequence reads: CASSLLAKGETQYF. The CDR3 DNA reads TGTGCCAGCAGTTTACTGGCCAAAGGGGAGACCCAGTACTTC.

This chain connects TRBV24-1 to TRBJ2-5, with D possibly being TRBD1 (6 bases). Germline CDR1 and CDR2: KGHDR and SFDVKD. Trimming stripped 3 bases from V and 5 bases from J, with 15 bases between. The CDR3 length is 15 residues. CDR3 sequence reads: CATSDIQGIFETQYF. The CDR3 DNA follows: TGTGCCACCAGTGATATACAGGGTATCTTCGAGACCCAGTACTTC.

CDR3 in amino acids: CASSLGGASSNTEAFF. The CDR3 coding sequence is TGTGCCAGCAGTTTGGGGGGGGCCAGCTCTAACACTGAAGCTTTCTTT. The V and J genes are TRBV12-3 or TRBV12-4 and TRBJ1-1, with a possible D match to TRBD1 (6 bases). V was pared by 3 bases and J by 2 bases, with 16 bases between. The CDR3 covers 16 residues.

There are a few counts of this clonotype. The chain combines TRBV20-1 with TRBJ1-1, with a tentative D call TRBD1 (5 bases). CDR1 and CDR2 (germline): DFQATT, SNEGSKA (reference sequence). Trimming removed 3 bases at V and 4 bases at J, with 12 bases between. This CDR3 spans 13 amino acids. The CDR3 DNA reads as TGCAGTGCTAGCTGGCAGGGCGGCACTGAAGCTTTCTTT. Its translation is CSASWQGGTEAFF.

This clonotype appeared a few times. The chain carries TRBV11-1 and TRBJ1-1; tentatively, D is TRBD1 (5 bases). The V end lost 4 bases, the J end lost 0 bases, and 9 bases lay between the germline ends. Germline CDR1 is SGHAT and CDR2 is FQDESV (reference sequence). The CDR3 has 14 residues. Here the CDR3 DNA reads TGTGCCAGCAGCTCCGGGACCATGAACACTGAAGCTTTCTTT. It encodes CASSSGTMNTEAFF.

The sample holds many counts of this clonotype. The rearrangement uses TRBV29-1 and TRBJ2-2; D uncertain. V was trimmed by 4 bases and J by 2 bases, leaving 17 bases between them. This CDR3 region has 16 residues. Germline CDR1 SQVTM, CDR2 ANQGSEA. CDR3 in amino acids: CSVALPQSHNTGELFF. For the CDR3, the DNA is TGCAGCGTTGCCCTGCCCCAAAGCCATAACACCGGGGAGCTGTTTTTT.

The chain uses TRBV5-5 and TRBJ2-7; D might be TRBD1 (5 bases). Between the trimmed V and J ends, which lost 0 bases and 0 bases, there was a span of 10 bases. The CDR3 extends over 15 amino acids. From germline, CDR1 is SGHKS and CDR2 YYEKEE (reference sequence). In DNA form, the CDR3 reads TGTGCCAGCAGCTTGGACGACCAGGGCTCCTACGAGCAGTACTTC. It is translated as CASSLDDQGSYEQYF.

V gene TRBV3-1 combines with J gene TRBJ1-2; D gene unclear. The CDR3 has 13 residues. From germline, CDR1 is LGHDT and CDR2 YNNKEL (reference sequence). The germline V and J ends were trimmed by 4 bases and 4 bases, with 10 bases remaining between them. The CDR3 region has the DNA TGTGCCAGCAGCCCTGGGGAGAGCTATGGCTACACCTTC. The encoded protein is CASSPGESYGYTF.

V gene TRBV20-1 combines with J gene TRBJ2-1; the D is unclear. V was shortened by 5 bases and J by 0 bases, with 17 bases between the two germline ends. This CDR3 region has 16 residues. Germline CDR1 is DFQATT and CDR2 is SNEGSKA (reference sequence). As DNA, the CDR3 is TGCAGTGCTTTTCAACGAACTGCTCGCTCCTACAATGAGCAGTTCTTC. Translating it yields CSAFQRTARSYNEQFF.

In its sample, this clonotype was seen a few times. The chain links TRBV10-3 to TRBJ1-6; D might be TRBD1 (5 bases). From germline, CDR1 is ENHRY and CDR2 SYGVKD. V was cut by 3 bases and J by 14 bases, with 14 bases left in between. The CDR3 consists of 13 residues. The CDR3 DNA follows: TGTGCCATCAGTGATACGGGGCCCGGGACCCTCCACTTT. This codes for CAISDTGPGTLHF.

This chain joins TRBV28 and TRBJ2-7; TRBD2 aligns across 7 bases. Trimming removed 5 bases from V and 0 bases from J; junction bases left unmatched: 7. CDR3 length: 15 residues. Germline V gene lookup returns CDR1 MDHEN and CDR2 SYDVKM. CDR3 nucleotide sequence: TGTGCCAGCAGTCGGTGGCTAGCGGCCTCCTACGAGCAGTACTTC. This gives the protein CASSRWLAASYEQYF.

The V gene is TRBV5-5, the J gene TRBJ2-3; possibly TRBD2 for D (6 bases). The CDR3 is 15 amino acids. Germline CDR1 is SGHKS and CDR2 is YYEKEE (reference sequence). Trimming shortened V by 1 base and J by 2 bases, and 11 bases separated the two germline ends. CDR3 coding DNA: TGTGCCAGCAGCTTGATATTAGCGGACACAGATACGCAGTATTTT. Its translation is CASSLILADTDTQYF.

This clonotype has only a few counts. The V and J genes are TRBV29-1 and TRBJ1-1; 11 bases are shared with TRBD1. The germline CDR1 and CDR2 sequences are SQVTM and ANQGSEA. V lost 8 bases to trimming and J lost 5 bases; unmatched junction nucleotides: 4. This CDR3 is 12 amino acids long. Here the CDR3 reads CSSGQGGTEAFF. The CDR3 nucleotides are TGCAGCTCGGGACAGGGGGGAACTGAAGCTTTCTTT.

This clonotype was seen more than once but under ten times. As DNA, the CDR3 is TGTGCCTGGAGTGTAGGGCTTTTGAGATCTGGAAACACCATATATTTT. It encodes CAWSVGLLRSGNTIYF. The V call is TRBV30, the J call TRBJ1-3; no clear D. The length of the CDR3 is 16 residues. CDR1 and CDR2 from the germline V gene are GTSNPN and SVGIG (reference sequence). Trimming pared 0 bases from V and 1 base from J, leaving 13 bases between. Full variable domain (missing parts from reference TRBV30 and TRBJ1-3): SQTIHQWPATLVQPVGSPLSLECTVEGTSNPNLYWYRQAAGRGLQLLFYSVGIGQISSEVPQNLSASRPQDRQFILSSKKLLLSDSGFYLCAWSVGLLRSGNTIYFGEGSWLTVV.

The V and J genes are TRBV11-3 and TRBJ2-1, with a weak D call TRBD2 (6 bases). V was clipped by 6 bases and J by 5 bases, with 14 bases between them. CDR3 size: 14 residues. Per the germline V gene, CDR1 is SGHNT and CDR2 is YENEEA. CDR3 region: CASRPTSQNNEQFF. As DNA, the CDR3 is TGTGCCAGCAGACCAACTAGCCAGAACAATGAGCAGTTCTTC.

This clonotype has just a few counts. The rearrangement links TRBV6-5 to TRBJ1-3; D unresolved. This CDR3 region has 17 residues. The germline V gene has CDR1 MNHEY and CDR2 SVGAGI. Trimming cost V 2 bases and J 0 bases, with 14 bases left between them. The CDR3 DNA reads TGTGCCAGCAGTTACGGCGGTCCGACTTACTCTGGAAACACCATATATTTT. Translating it yields CASSYGGPTYSGNTIYF.

This clonotype has more than one count but fewer than ten. The genes are TRBV7-6 and TRBJ2-7; 9 nucleotides align to TRBD1. The CDR3 covers 15 residues. Trimming took 6 bases from V and 3 from J; bases not matched to a gene: 9. Germline V lookup: CDR1 SGHVS, CDR2 FNYEAQ. The CDR3 DNA follows: TGTGCCAGCAGTCAAACCGGGACAGGGAACTACGAGCAGTACTTC. Translation gives CASSQTGTGNYEQYF. Looking up the rest from reference TRBV7-6 and TRBJ2-7 gives the full variable domain: GAGVSQSPRYKVTKRGQDVALRCDPISGHVSLYWYRQALGQGPEFLTYFNYEAQQDKSGLPNDRFSAERPEGSISTLTIQRTEQRDSAMYRCASSQTGTGNYEQYFGPGTRLTVT.

This clonotype was detected only a few times. The genes are TRBV20-1 and TRBJ1-2; D uncertain. This CDR3 comprises 16 residues. V was pared by 0 bases and J by 6 bases, with 20 bases between. Germline-derived CDR1 and CDR2 are DFQATT and SNEGSKA (reference sequence). Here the CDR3 DNA reads TGCAGTGCTAGAGACTTCAGCCCAACAGTCGTAAATGGCTACACCTTC. The encoded protein is CSARDFSPTVVNGYTF.

This clonotype was observed a few times. The V gene is TRBV20-1, the J gene TRBJ1-2; 10 nucleotides match TRBD1. This CDR3 region has 15 residues. The V segment lost 6 bases and the J segment 7 bases; nucleotides outside the gene matches: 14. The germline V gene encodes CDR1 DFQATT and CDR2 SNEGSKA (reference sequence). The CDR3 sequence: CSAKLAGQGFGGYTF. The CDR3, as DNA: TGCAGTGCAAAGTTAGCGGGACAGGGGTTTGGTGGCTACACCTTC.

This clonotype was recorded many times. The rearrangement joins TRBV20-1 to TRBJ2-5; D remains ambiguous. Germline lookup yields CDR1 DFQATT and CDR2 SNEGSKA (reference sequence). V lost 0 bases to trimming and J lost 5 bases, with 4 bases between them. CDR3 length: 11 amino acids. The CDR3 is CSARDLETQYF. CDR3 bases: TGCAGTGCTAGAGATTTGGAGACCCAGTACTTC.

This clonotype came up once. The chain joins TRBV4-2 to TRBJ1-1; D perhaps matches TRBD1 (6 bases). CDR3 size: 17 residues. In germline, CDR1 is LGHNA, CDR2 YNFKEQ. Between the trimmed V and J ends, which lost 3 bases and 4 bases, there was a span of 21 bases. The CDR3 coding sequence is TGTGCCAGCAGCCAGGCCTCCAGGGGAATGGAGGCCACTGAAGCTTTCTTT. Encoded protein: CASSQASRGMEATEAFF.

This clonotype was seen more than once but under ten times. The chain is built from TRBV5-1 and TRBJ1-2; no firm D call. V lost 4 bases, J lost 4 bases, and 14 bases lay in between. Germline lookup yields CDR1 SGHRS and CDR2 YFSETQ. This CDR3 comprises 14 residues. The CDR3 DNA reads as TGCGCCAGCAGCGAACGGGCCGGACCCTATGGCTACACCTTC. Residues: CASSERAGPYGYTF. Looking up the rest from reference TRBV5-1 and TRBJ1-2 gives the full variable domain: KAGVTQTPRYLIKTRGQQVTLSCSPISGHRSVSWYQQTPGQGLQFLFEYFSETQRNKGNFPGRFSGRQFSNSRSEMNVSTLELGDSALYLCASSERAGPYGYTFGSGTRLTVV.

A few counts support this clonotype. The chain employs TRBV29-1 and TRBJ2-7; 10 bases align to TRBD1. The V segment lost 4 bases and the J segment 4 bases; nucleotides outside the gene matches: 10. The CDR3 runs 15 residues. The germline gives CDR1 SQVTM, CDR2 ANQGSEA. The CDR3 DNA reads TGCAGCGTTGCCCCGACAGGGGGCTTGGGATACGAGCAGTACTTC. Its translation is CSVAPTGGLGYEQYF.

This rearrangement joins TRBV12-3 or TRBV12-4 to TRBJ2-7; the match to TRBD2 covers 10 bases. The CDR3 contains 12 residues. V shed 2 bases, J shed 10 bases, and the junction held 2 bases outside the gene matches. Here the CDR3 DNA reads TGTGCCAGCAGTTTAAGCGGGAGGGCCCAGTACGTC. It codes for CASSLSGRAQYV.

This clonotype has only a few counts. The V and J genes are TRBV7-9 and TRBJ2-2, with a possible D match to TRBD1 (5 bases). The CDR3 has 16 amino acids. With 1 base removed from V and 0 bases from J, the gap between germline ends came to 9 bases. The V gene's germline CDR1 is SEHNR and CDR2 FQNEAQ (reference sequence). CDR3 DNA sequence: TGTGCCAGCAGCTTAGTACAGGCTACGAACACCGGGGAGCTGTTTTTT. This codes for CASSLVQATNTGELFF.

CDR3 amino acids: CASSPSLDTQYF. The CDR3 region has the DNA TGTGCCAGCTCACCGTCGCTAGATACGCAGTATTTT. The chain links TRBV18 to TRBJ2-3; D is unresolved. The CDR3 contains 12 residues. Germline V CDR1 and CDR2: KGHSH, LQKENI. Trimming took 3 bases from V and 5 from J, leaving 6 bases between them.

This clonotype was observed a handful of times. The chain recombines TRBV20-1 with TRBJ1-1; no clear D gene. Per the germline V gene, CDR1 is DFQATT and CDR2 is SNEGSKA (reference sequence). This CDR3 is built from 15 residues. The V end was cut by 6 bases, the J end by 0 bases, with 17 bases between. In nucleotides, the CDR3 is TGCAGTGCGTCTTACCCGGGCCGTATGAACACTGAAGCTTTCTTT. Encoded protein: CSASYPGRMNTEAFF.